One sample yielded the 32 T cell receptor beta chains listed below, sequenced in a study of T cells in tumors after PD-1 blockade. Sequencing was performed with immunoSEQ multiplex PCR; in TCRdb, only in-frame clones are kept and a portion is missing. This table holds around 45,000 clones, approximately 80% found once. Specimen: PBMCs, collected before anti-PD-1 therapy. The receptors shown here come from a human donor with advanced basal cell or squamous cell carcinoma (not recorded which).

The gene calls are TRBV25-1 and TRBJ1-3; 7 bases are a match to TRBD1. Germline CDR1 and CDR2: MGHDK and SYGVNS. Germline trimming cut 4 bases from V and 4 bases from J; bases unmatched to any gene: 10. This CDR3 has 16 amino acids. The CDR3 coding sequence is TGTGCCAGCAGTGCCCCCAAGACAGGGCTGGGAAACACCATATATTTT. It translates to CASSAPKTGLGNTIYF.

V usage is TRBV5-1 and J usage is TRBJ2-6; maybe TRBD2 (7 bases). CDR1 is SGHRS, CDR2 YFSETQ, per germline. V was clipped by 4 bases and J by 0 bases, with 17 bases between them. The CDR3 consists of 18 residues. The DNA for the CDR3 is TGCGCCAGCAGCGCGGGGGCTGATTGGGCCTCTGGGGCCAACGTCCTGACTTTC. Translated: CASSAGADWASGANVLTF.

The rearrangement links TRBV6-5 to TRBJ1-5; D is unresolved. V was trimmed by 8 bases and J by 3 bases, leaving 11 bases between them. The CDR3 sequence is 13 residues long. Germline CDR1 MNHEY, CDR2 SVGAGI. DNA of the CDR3: TGTGCCAGCGGGATATGGGTCAATCAGCCCCAGCATTTT. It is translated as CASGIWVNQPQHF.

This clone showed up just a few times. This chain uses TRBV18 with TRBJ2-3; a possible D gene is TRBD2 (6 bases). Germline loops: CDR1 KGHSH, CDR2 LQKENI. The ends were cut back, 3 bases at V and 4 bases at J, with 8 bases in the middle. CDR3 length: 13 amino acids. CDR3: CASSPREADTQYF. CDR3 nucleotides: TGTGCCAGCTCACCTAGGGAGGCAGATACGCAGTATTTT.

The chain combines TRBV6-6 with TRBJ2-1; D is undetermined. This CDR3 is built from 13 residues. CDR1 is MNHNY and CDR2 is SVGAGI in the germline V gene (reference sequence). Trimming took 7 bases from V and 1 from J, leaving 8 bases between them. CDR3: CASTYESYNEQFF. The DNA of the CDR3 is TGTGCCAGCACCTATGAATCCTACAATGAGCAGTTCTTC.

V gene TRBV29-1 combines with J gene TRBJ1-1, with TRBD1 matching 8 bases. Germline CDR1 SQVTM, CDR2 ANQGSEA. The CDR3 runs 12 residues. CDR3 DNA: TGCAGGGCCGGACAGGGAGACACTGAAGCTTTCTTT. This codes for CRAGQGDTEAFF.

The chain is built from TRBV5-1 and TRBJ2-5; D is possibly TRBD2 (6 bases). Germline CDR1 and CDR2: SGHRS and YFSETQ. CDR3 length: 14 amino acids. Trimming stripped 2 bases from V and 2 bases from J, with 10 bases between. CDR3 bases: TGCGCCAGCAGCTTACGCGGGAATCAAGAGACCCAGTACTTC. This translates into CASSLRGNQETQYF.

This clone was observed a few times. The gene calls are TRBV5-8 and TRBJ1-1; D is perhaps TRBD1 (5 bases). There are 15 residues in the CDR3. CDR1 SGHTS and CDR2 YDEGEE come from the germline V gene. With 2 bases removed from V and 2 bases from J, the gap between germline ends came to 13 bases. The CDR3, as DNA: TGTGCCAGCAGCTTAGCCGGGGCTCAAAACACTGAAGCTTTCTTT. Translating it yields CASSLAGAQNTEAFF.

The genes are TRBV4-2 and TRBJ2-1, with D perhaps TRBD2 (6 bases). Germline CDR1 is LGHNA and CDR2 is YNFKEQ. This CDR3 is 13 amino acids long. Trimming pared 0 bases from V and 10 bases from J, leaving 10 bases between. CDR3: CASSQEILAEQFF. In DNA form, the CDR3 reads TGTGCCAGCAGCCAAGAGATTCTAGCGGAGCAGTTCTTC.

The chain joins TRBV5-6 to TRBJ2-7; 7 bases align to TRBD1. From germline, CDR1 is SGHDT and CDR2 YYEEEE. The CDR3 spans 14 residues. V was pared by 1 base and J by 3 bases, with 4 bases of the junction left unmatched. CDR3 in amino acids: CASSLWQGDYEQYF. The CDR3 DNA reads TGTGCCAGCAGCTTGTGGCAGGGGGACTACGAGCAGTACTTC.

J is TRBJ2-3 and V is TRBV7-2, with D perhaps matching TRBD1 (6 bases). Deletions cut 1 base from V and 3 bases from J, with 14 bases between. In germline, CDR1 is SGHTA, CDR2 FQGNSA. The CDR3 covers 16 residues. The CDR3 bases are TGTGCCAGCAGCTTAGTTATTGTCAGGGGAACAGATACGCAGTATTTT. This sequence encodes CASSLVIVRGTDTQYF.

The chain links TRBV9 to TRBJ2-3, with D perhaps being TRBD1 or TRBD2 (5 bases each). Trimming removed 4 bases at V and 2 bases at J, with 14 bases between. Germline V lookup: CDR1 SGDLS, CDR2 YYNGEE. The length of the CDR3 is 15 residues. The CDR3 sequence is CASSPRDGLTDTQYF. The CDR3 DNA reads as TGTGCCAGCAGCCCACGGGACGGACTCACAGATACGCAGTATTTT.

The CDR3 DNA is TGTGCCAGCAGACCCGGGACGGACAATTCACCCCTCCACTTT. Translated: CASRPGTDNSPLHF. This rearrangement joins TRBV7-2 to TRBJ1-6, with D possibly TRBD1 on 5 matching bases. V dropped 6 bases and J dropped 7 bases, with 13 bases sitting between them. CDR3 length: 14 amino acids. Germline CDR1 and CDR2: SGHTA and FQGNSA.

This chain connects TRBV13 to TRBJ2-7, with 11 bases that match TRBD1. After removal of 3 bases from V and 4 bases from J, the junction contained 8 bases not matched to a gene. Germline CDR1 PRHDT, CDR2 FYEKMQ (reference sequence). The CDR3 length is 16 residues. In DNA form, the CDR3 reads TGTGCCAGCAGCTTTTGGGCCGGGACAGGGGGTTACGAGCAGTACTTC. Its protein is CASSFWAGTGGYEQYF.

The V gene is TRBV24-1, the J gene TRBJ2-5; possible D gene TRBD1, 5 bases. This CDR3 spans 15 amino acids. Germline V gene data show CDR1 as KGHDR and CDR2 as SFDVKD. Trimming removed 4 bases at V and 1 base at J, with 12 bases between. Here the CDR3 reads CATSDMDTSQETQYF. CDR3 bases: TGTGCCACCAGTGACATGGACACGTCCCAAGAGACCCAGTACTTC.

This rearrangement joins TRBV6-1 to TRBJ2-7; D is perhaps TRBD2 (5 bases). Trimming shortened V by 2 bases and J by 4 bases, and 12 bases separated the two germline ends. The length of the CDR3 is 14 residues. Germline V gene data show CDR1 as MNHNS and CDR2 as SASEGT. The CDR3 protein is CASSEWRVRYEQYF. Written as DNA, the CDR3 is TGTGCCAGCAGTGAATGGCGGGTTCGGTACGAGCAGTACTTC.

The V gene is TRBV23-1, the J gene TRBJ2-3; TRBD1 matches 7 bases. TRBV23-1 is noted as an ORF with a role that remains uncertain. Trimming removed 3 bases from V and 0 bases from J; junction bases left unmatched: 3. The CDR3 spans 15 residues. CDR3 nucleotides: TGCGCCAGCAGTCACAAAGGGGGCAGCACAGATACGCAGTATTTT. This sequence encodes CASSHKGGSTDTQYF.

This chain connects TRBV5-6 to TRBJ1-2; a possible D gene is TRBD1 (6 bases). Germline CDR1 SGHDT, CDR2 YYEEEE. This CDR3 has 16 amino acids. Between the trimmed V and J ends, which lost 2 bases and 3 bases, there was a span of 17 bases. The CDR3 coding sequence is TGTGCCAGCAGCTTCTTCGGGGGGGCGAGTGACTATGGCTACACCTTC. It encodes CASSFFGGASDYGYTF.

The chain is built from TRBV3-1 (or the pseudogene TRBV3-2) and TRBJ1-1; a possible D gene is TRBD1 (6 bases). The germline V and J ends were trimmed by 6 bases and 3 bases, with 14 bases remaining between them. From germline, CDR1 is LGHDT and CDR2 YNNKEL (reference sequence). The CDR3 runs 14 residues. CDR3 protein: CASSFWGQDTEAFF. The CDR3 bases are TGTGCCAGCAGTTTTTGGGGACAAGACACTGAAGCTTTCTTT.

In DNA, the CDR3 is TGTGCCAGCAGCCAAGGGGGTATGGGAAACACCATATATTTT. It is translated as CASSQGGMGNTIYF. The rearrangement joins TRBV3-1 (or the pseudogene TRBV3-2) to TRBJ1-3; the D is unclear. Trimming pared 1 base from V and 4 bases from J, leaving 8 bases between. The CDR3 consists of 14 residues. Germline V CDR1 and CDR2: LGHDT, YNNKEL (reference sequence).

This clone ranks as large. The V and J genes are TRBV9 and TRBJ1-2; possibly TRBD1 for D (5 bases). The CDR3 sequence is 15 residues long. Germline V gene data show CDR1 as SGDLS and CDR2 as YYNGEE. Trimming took off 1 base at V and 6 bases at J, with 16 bases between the two ends. CDR3 DNA: TGTGCCAGCAGCGTATCGATAGAGGGGTGGAATGGCTACACCTTC. Its translation is CASSVSIEGWNGYTF.

In its sample, this clone was seen a few times. This chain uses TRBV6-5 with TRBJ2-6, with D maybe TRBD1 (5 bases). The germline V and J ends were trimmed by 7 bases and 4 bases, with 14 bases remaining between them. CDR1 is MNHEY, CDR2 SVGAGI, per germline. CDR3 length: 15 residues. This CDR3 reads CASNKRGTGANVLTF. CDR3 coding DNA: TGTGCCAGCAACAAAAGGGGAACGGGGGCCAACGTCCTGACTTTC.

The chain has TRBV9 and TRBJ2-3; 10 bases match TRBD1. The CDR3 loop spans 19 amino acids. Trimming removed 4 bases from V and 1 base from J; junction bases left unmatched: 15. From germline, CDR1 is SGDLS and CDR2 YYNGEE. Here the CDR3 reads CASSLSKWGTGAGTDTQYF. The CDR3 DNA follows: TGTGCCAGCAGCCTCTCTAAGTGGGGGACAGGGGCTGGCACAGATACGCAGTATTTT.

This chain uses TRBV6-5 with TRBJ2-3; 7 nucleotides match TRBD1. Trimming cost V 6 bases and J 4 bases; bases outside gene matches: 7. Germline V gene data show CDR1 as MNHEY and CDR2 as SVGAGI. This CDR3 region has 14 residues. CDR3 residues: CASSDGQVADTQYF. CDR3 sequence (DNA): TGTGCCAGCAGCGACGGACAGGTTGCAGATACGCAGTATTTT.

The chain has TRBV2 and TRBJ2-2; no firm D call. V was pared by 2 bases and J by 5 bases, with 12 bases between. The germline gives CDR1 SNHLY, CDR2 FYNNEI. This CDR3 is built from 15 residues. CDR3 sequence: CASSEYPVMTGELFF. The CDR3 coding sequence is TGTGCCAGCAGTGAATACCCAGTGATGACCGGGGAGCTGTTTTTT. Looking up the rest from reference TRBV2 and TRBJ2-2 gives the full variable domain: EPEVTQTPSHQVTQMGQEVILRCVPISNHLYFYWYRQILGQKVEFLVSFYNNEISEKSEIFDDQFSVERPDGSNFTLKIRSTKLEDSAMYFCASSEYPVMTGELFFGEGSRLTVL.

The chain links TRBV7-9 to TRBJ2-7; 10 bases line up with TRBD1. Per germline, CDR1 SEHNR and CDR2 FQNEAQ (reference sequence). The V segment lost 5 bases and the J segment 3 bases; nucleotides outside the gene matches: 4. The length of the CDR3 is 14 residues. CDR3 protein: CASSRQGADYEQYF. The CDR3 nucleotides are TGTGCCAGCAGCCGACAGGGGGCAGACTACGAGCAGTACTTC.

The V and J genes are TRBV11-2 and TRBJ2-4; TRBD1 aligns across 9 bases. The CDR3 has 18 residues. J lost 0 bases, V lost 0 bases, and 6 bases had no gene match. The germline gives CDR1 SGHAT, CDR2 FQNNGV. The CDR3 DNA sequence: TGTGCCAGCAGCTTAGAAACGGACAGGGGCCTAGCCAAAAACATTCAGTACTTC. It is translated as CASSLETDRGLAKNIQYF.

V and J are TRBV28 and TRBJ2-7; maybe TRBD2 (6 bases). Trimming took off 6 bases at V and 2 bases at J, with 17 bases between the two ends. Per the germline V gene, CDR1 is MDHEN and CDR2 is SYDVKM. This CDR3 comprises 15 residues. CDR3 DNA: TGTGCCAGCAGCTACACTAGCTCGGGGGCCTACGAGCAGTACTTC. It codes for CASSYTSSGAYEQYF. The complete variable domain, with remaining parts taken from reference TRBV28 and TRBJ2-7, reads DVKVTQSSRYLVKRTGEKVFLECVQDMDHENMFWYRQDPGLGLRLIYFSYDVKMKEKGDIPEGYSVSREKKERFSLILESASTNQTSMYLCASSYTSSGAYEQYFGPGTRLTVT.

In its sample, this clone was seen once. V usage is TRBV28 and J usage is TRBJ1-3; D unresolved. The CDR3 extends over 16 amino acids. The V gene lost 4 bases and the J gene lost 0 bases, with 13 bases spanning the gap. Germline V lookup: CDR1 MDHEN, CDR2 SYDVKM. For the CDR3, the DNA is TGTGCCAGCAGTTCCCACACCCTGAGCTCTGGAAACACCATATATTTT. Its protein is CASSSHTLSSGNTIYF.

This clone was seen a single time. V usage is TRBV6-5 and J usage is TRBJ2-1, with 11 nucleotides matching TRBD2. Trimming cost V 1 base and J 7 bases; bases outside gene matches: 3. Germline V gene data show CDR1 as MNHEY and CDR2 as SVGAGI. The CDR3 extends over 15 amino acids. CDR3 sequence: CASSYLSSGRNEQFF. For the CDR3, the DNA is TGTGCCAGCAGTTACTTGTCTAGCGGGAGGAATGAGCAGTTCTTC.

The V call is TRBV6-1, the J call TRBJ2-3; 9 nucleotides match TRBD2. V lost 3 bases and J lost 7; bases outside the gene matches: 5. Germline V gene lookup returns CDR1 MNHNS and CDR2 SASEGT. This CDR3 contains 14 residues. CDR3: CASSDGGGAYTQYF. DNA of the CDR3: TGTGCCAGCAGTGACGGCGGGGGGGCTTATACGCAGTATTTT.

This sequence joins TRBV28 and TRBJ2-7, with D maybe TRBD2 (6 bases). CDR1 and CDR2 from the germline V gene are MDHEN and SYDVKM. This CDR3 has 15 residues. V lost 1 base to trimming and J lost 1 base, with 11 bases between them. CDR3 nucleotide sequence: TGTGCCAGCAGTTTATTCGGGGGAGGATCCTACGAGCAGTACTTC. It is translated as CASSLFGGGSYEQYF. Full variable domain (remainder filled in from reference TRBV28 and TRBJ2-7): DVKVTQSSRYLVKRTGEKVFLECVQDMDHENMFWYRQDPGLGLRLIYFSYDVKMKEKGDIPEGYSVSREKKERFSLILESASTNQTSMYLCASSLFGGGSYEQYFGPGTRLTVT.